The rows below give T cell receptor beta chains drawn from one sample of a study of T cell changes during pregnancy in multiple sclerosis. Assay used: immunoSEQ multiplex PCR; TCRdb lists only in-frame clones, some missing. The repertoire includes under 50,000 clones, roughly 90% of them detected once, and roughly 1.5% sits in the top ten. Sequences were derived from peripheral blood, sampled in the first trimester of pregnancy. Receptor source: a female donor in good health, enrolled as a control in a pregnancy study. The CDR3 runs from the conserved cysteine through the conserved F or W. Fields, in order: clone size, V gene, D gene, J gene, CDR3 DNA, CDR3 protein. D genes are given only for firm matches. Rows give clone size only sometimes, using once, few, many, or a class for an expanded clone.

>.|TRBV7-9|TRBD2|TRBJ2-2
TGTGCCAGCAGCTTAGCCGGGACTAGCGGGACCATCGGGGAGCTGTTTTTT
CASSLAGTSGTIGELFF
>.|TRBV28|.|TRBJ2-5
TGTGCCAGCAGTGCCGATCAGGTCCAAGAGACCCAGTACTTC
CASSADQVQETQYF
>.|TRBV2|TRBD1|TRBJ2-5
TGTGCCAGCAGTGAAGGACAGGGGGCTACCCAGGGGACCCAGTACTTC
CASSEGQGATQGTQYF
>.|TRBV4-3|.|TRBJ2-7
TGCGCCAGCAAGAAGGGGCCAGCCTACGAGCAGTACTTC
CASKKGPAYEQYF
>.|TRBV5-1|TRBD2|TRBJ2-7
TGCGCCAGCGCCCCGTCAGGGACTAGCGGGAGTTTAAAGTACTTC
CASAPSGTSGSLKYF
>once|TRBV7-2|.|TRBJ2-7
TGTGCCAGCAGCTTAGGTCCAGGGGCCTACGAGCAGTACTTC
CASSLGPGAYEQYF
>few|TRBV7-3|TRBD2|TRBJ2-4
TGTGCCAGCAGCCGCATAGCGGGAGAGAGGGGCATTCAGTACTTC
CASSRIAGERGIQYF
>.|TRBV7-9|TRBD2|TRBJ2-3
TGTGCCAGCAGCCTGGGGACTAGCGGGGGGTCGGATACGCAGTATTTT
CASSLGTSGGSDTQYF
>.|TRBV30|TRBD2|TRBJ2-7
TGTGCCTGGAGTACTAGCGGGAGTTACGAGCAGTACTTC
CAWSTSGSYEQYF
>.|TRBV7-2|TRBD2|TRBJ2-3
TGTGCCAGCAGCTTAAAGTATAAGTCTAGCGGGACAAGGACAGATACGCAGTATTTT
CASSLKYKSSGTRTDTQYF
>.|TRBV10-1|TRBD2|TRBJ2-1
TGCGCCAGCAGTCGGGGCGAAGCGGGGGGCAATGAGCAGTTCTTC
CASSRGEAGGNEQFF